These 8 T cell receptor beta chains originate from one sample sequenced in a study of human T cells and chemical hapten exposure. TCRdb processed the RACE reads anew with MiXCR; each CDR3 protein has one entry. The sample contains 95,000 or so distinct CDR3 sequences, about an eighth of which appear only once. Time point in this sample: patch test 2, 6 weeks after DPC sensitization. This sample's treatment: therapeutic diphenylcyclopropenone sensitization with weekly scalp DPC. The specimen was whole blood, collected in connection with sensitization to the hapten diphenylcyclopropenone (DPC). These receptors all come from a woman aged 40 to 49 with alopecia areata. Some clones in this sample may be carry-over from other donors' samples.

The chain employs TRBV12-3 or TRBV12-4 and TRBJ2-1; 8 nucleotides match TRBD2. Trimming at V came to 6 bases and at J to 6 bases, leaving 13 bases not matched to a gene. The CDR3 length is 16 residues. The CDR3 DNA reads as TGTGCCAGCAGCCGTCGGACTAGCCGACCTTCCAATGAGCAGTTCTTC. Translation gives CASSRRTSRPSNEQFF.

This clonotype was detected only a few times. The chain uses TRBV9 and TRBJ2-3, with no clear D. The CDR3 consists of 12 residues. Per germline, CDR1 SGDLS and CDR2 YYNGEE. V was trimmed by 2 bases and J by 10 bases, leaving 11 bases between them. CDR3 DNA: TGTGCCAGCAGCGTCTATGGATCGGCGCAGTATTTT. Its translation is CASSVYGSAQYF.

In its sample, this clonotype was seen many times. The CDR3 DNA follows: TGTGCCAGCAGCTACCTACAGGTTCCTATTATGCCCCAGCATTTT. This sequence encodes CASSYLQVPIMPQHF. The genes are TRBV6-2 or TRBV6-3 and TRBJ1-5, with TRBD1 as a possible D gene (5 bases). Germline CDR1 is MNHEY and CDR2 is SVGEGT. The CDR3 is made up of 15 amino acids. V was trimmed by 6 bases and J by 9 bases, leaving 21 bases between them.

The genes are TRBV7-6 and TRBJ2-7; 9 bases agree with TRBD1. The length of the CDR3 is 17 residues. Germline lookup yields CDR1 SGHVS and CDR2 FNYEAQ. Unmatched junction bases numbered 14, after V lost 5 bases and J lost 3 bases. Here the CDR3 reads CASSPGQGSLRRYEQYF. The CDR3 bases are TGTGCCAGCAGCCCCGGACAGGGGAGTTTGAGACGCTACGAGCAGTACTTC.

This clonotype was recorded at least ten times. The chain is built from TRBV6-5 and TRBJ2-1; unclear D gene. The germline CDR1 and CDR2 sequences are MNHEY and SVGAGI. CDR3 length: 14 amino acids. V was clipped by 8 bases and J by 8 bases, with 19 bases between them. CDR3 in DNA: TGTGCCAGCCGTGTCTCGTTCAGGTCGGATGAGCAGTTCTTC. Encoded protein: CASRVSFRSDEQFF.

This clonotype has a count of ten or more. This sequence joins TRBV29-1 and TRBJ2-1; tentative D call: TRBD1 (5 bases). CDR3 size: 15 residues. The germline V and J ends were trimmed by 3 bases and 4 bases, with 16 bases remaining between them. The V gene's germline CDR1 is SQVTM and CDR2 ANQGSEA. The CDR3 here is CSVEPQGRIYNEQFF. CDR3 nucleotides: TGCAGCGTTGAGCCCCAGGGCAGGATTTACAATGAGCAGTTCTTC.

The chain uses TRBV18 and TRBJ1-5; maybe TRBD1 (5 bases). Per germline, CDR1 KGHSH and CDR2 LQKENI. V lost 3 bases, J lost 2 bases, and 11 bases lay in between. The CDR3 loop spans 15 amino acids. Here the CDR3 DNA reads TGTGCCAGCTCACCGACAGAGAGTCGCAATCAGCCCCAGCATTTT. Translated, it gives CASSPTESRNQPQHF.

This clonotype was recorded at least ten times. The chain couples TRBV6-1 to TRBJ2-7; 9 bases align to TRBD2. Germline V gene sequence: CDR1 MNHNS, CDR2 SASEGT. This CDR3 spans 15 amino acids. The junction had 8 bases not matched to a gene; V was cut back by 5 bases and J by 3 bases. DNA for the CDR3: TGTGCCAGCAGTCGGCGGGAGGGCTTCCACTACGAGCAGTACTTC. Protein sequence: CASSRREGFHYEQYF.